One sample yielded the 22 T cell receptor beta chains listed below, sequenced in a study of blood T cells in healthy people across ages. A second PCR, run for roughly 7 to 12 cycles, used a sample-barcoded 5' primer plus a J-beta primer mix. TCRdb reprocessed the 5' RACE reads via MiXCR and lists one record per CDR3 protein. Here the sample spans more than 500,000 distinct CDR3 sequences, roughly 28% being singletons. Sequencing was carried out using blood. All receptors come from a woman in her 70s in good health.

This clonotype appeared many times. The CDR3 reads CASSLFQGSEQYF. In DNA form, the CDR3 reads TGTGCCAGCAGCTTATTCCAGGGTTCCGAGCAGTACTTC. The chain recombines TRBV7-2 with TRBJ2-7, with D tentatively TRBD1 (5 bases). CDR1 and CDR2 from the germline V gene are SGHTA and FQGNSA. V lost 2 bases, J lost 6 bases, and 11 bases lay in between. This CDR3 has 13 residues.

The gene calls are TRBV5-1 and TRBJ1-3, with no clear D. V was trimmed by 3 bases and J by 0 bases, leaving 7 bases between them. CDR3 size: 14 residues. Germline CDR1 and CDR2: SGHRS and YFSETQ. The CDR3 nucleotides read TGCGCCAGCAGCTATGAGGGCTCTGGAAACACCATATATTTT. It translates to CASSYEGSGNTIYF.

This clonotype has more than one count but fewer than ten. The chain links TRBV7-2 to TRBJ2-3; D perhaps matches TRBD1 (5 bases). Germline V gene data show CDR1 as SGHTA and CDR2 as FQGNSA. The CDR3 is made up of 14 amino acids. The V end was cut by 1 base, the J end by 9 bases, with 14 bases between. CDR3 in amino acids: CASSLEGSLKTQYF. The CDR3, as DNA: TGTGCCAGCAGCTTAGAGGGGTCACTTAAAACGCAGTATTTT. The full variable domain, completed using reference TRBV7-2 and TRBJ2-3, is GAGVSQSPSNKVTEKGKDVELRCDPISGHTALYWYRQSLGQGLEFLIYFQGNSAPDKSGLPSDRFSAERTGGSVSTLTIQRTQQEDSAVYLCASSLEGSLKTQYFGPGTRLTVL.

Comments on this clonotype: At one end, the junction sequence differs from germline, possibly due to a read error. The chain is built from TRBV28 and TRBJ2-1, with 7 nucleotides matching TRBD1. Germline values: CDR1 MDHEN, CDR2 SYDVKM. The CDR3 runs 22 residues. The chain's CDR3 is CASSLGSRPGQAYLSSYSEQFF. CDR3 DNA sequence: TGTGCCAGCAGTTTAGGTTCCCGGCCCGGACAGGCCTACTTGAGTTCCTACAGTGAGCAGTTCTTC.

The V gene is TRBV7-2, the J gene TRBJ2-5, with a weak D call TRBD2 (5 bases). Germline-derived CDR1 and CDR2 are SGHTA and FQGNSA. CDR3 length equals 12 residues. V was cut by 4 bases and J by 11 bases, with 14 bases left in between. The CDR3 reads CASSSLRGGQYF. The DNA of the CDR3 is TGTGCCAGCAGCTCCCTTCGGGGTGGGCAGTACTTC.

On this clonotype: A much larger clone differs by one base, so this may be a read error. V usage is TRBV4-2 and J usage is TRBJ2-5; no clear D gene. CDR1 is LGHNA, CDR2 YNFKEQ, per germline. The CDR3 has 12 amino acids. The CDR3 sequence is CASGQDGETQYF. CDR3 DNA sequence: TGTGCCAGCGGCCAAGATGGTGAGACCCAGTACTTC.

The chain combines TRBV10-3 with TRBJ2-1; possibly TRBD1 or TRBD2 for D (5 bases each). V was shortened by 11 bases and J by 7 bases, with 18 bases between the two germline ends. Germline CDR1 ENHRY, CDR2 SYGVKD. There are 13 residues in the CDR3. CDR3 nucleotides: TGTGCCCCTCGTCCGGGCAGGGAGAATGAGCAGTTCTTC. This sequence encodes CAPRPGRENEQFF.

The V and J genes are TRBV6-2 or TRBV6-3 and TRBJ2-3; no reliable D call. The CDR3 length is 13 residues. Germline V gene data show CDR1 as MNHEY and CDR2 as SVGEGT. V lost 6 bases, J lost 0 bases, and 7 bases lay in between. The CDR3 spells CASRPLSTDTQYF. For the CDR3, the DNA is TGTGCCAGCAGACCCCTCAGCACAGATACGCAGTATTTT.

This clonotype was recorded a few times. The gene calls are TRBV6-2 or TRBV6-3 and TRBJ2-5; D gene unclear. The CDR3 sequence is 12 residues long. Trimming pared 2 bases from V and 4 bases from J, leaving 5 bases between. CDR1 and CDR2 (germline): MNHEY, SVGEGT. CDR3 region: CASSYARETQYF. The CDR3 DNA reads as TGTGCCAGCAGTTACGCTCGAGAGACCCAGTACTTC.

The chain recombines TRBV2 with TRBJ1-4; a possible D gene is TRBD1 (6 bases). Trimming removed 8 bases at V and 3 bases at J, with 16 bases between. CDR1 SNHLY and CDR2 FYNNEI come from the germline V gene. The length of the CDR3 is 15 residues. CDR3 protein: CASVSHREANEKLFF. CDR3 coding DNA: TGTGCCAGCGTGAGTCACAGGGAAGCTAATGAAAAACTGTTTTTT. Combining the CDR3 with reference TRBV2 and TRBJ1-4 gives the whole variable domain EPEVTQTPSHQVTQMGQEVILRCVPISNHLYFYWYRQILGQKVEFLVSFYNNEISEKSEIFDDQFSVERPDGSNFTLKIRSTKLEDSAMYFCASVSHREANEKLFFGSGTQLSVL.

In nucleotides, the CDR3 is TGTGCCAGCAGTTTTTCCTCCTACGAGCAGTACTTC. It encodes CASSFSSYEQYF. The V and J genes are TRBV27 and TRBJ2-7; D gene unclear. CDR3 length equals 12 residues. Trimming took 3 bases from V and 0 from J, leaving 3 bases between them. Germline loops: CDR1 MNHEY, CDR2 SMNVEV (reference sequence).

This clonotype was seen a few times. The rearrangement links TRBV18 to TRBJ2-5, with unresolved D. The J call may not be correct, given that the DNA end is closer to TRBJ2-1. The CDR3 loop spans 13 amino acids. Germline CDR1 is KGHSH and CDR2 is LQKENI. CDR3 bases: TGTGCCAGCTCACCACCGGCTGTAAATGAGCAGTTCTTC. Translated, it gives CASSPPAVNEQFF.

This clonotype was observed a handful of times. This chain uses TRBV5-1 with TRBJ2-7; D uncertain. The CDR3 totals 12 residues. V lost 4 bases and J 2 bases, leaving 7 bases between the germline ends. The germline CDR1 and CDR2 sequences are SGHRS and YFSETQ. DNA for the CDR3: TGCGCCAGCAGCAAGGTCGCCTACGAGCAGTACTTC. Translated: CASSKVAYEQYF. Based on the CDR3 plus reference TRBV5-1 and TRBJ2-7, the full variable domain is KAGVTQTPRYLIKTRGQQVTLSCSPISGHRSVSWYQQTPGQGLQFLFEYFSETQRNKGNFPGRFSGRQFSNSRSEMNVSTLELGDSALYLCASSKVAYEQYFGPGTRLTVT.

The CDR3 DNA is TGTGCCAGCAGTCTTACAGGGAGGGCGTCCTACGAGCAGTACTTC. Amino acid sequence: CASSLTGRASYEQYF. The gene calls are TRBV6-2 or TRBV6-3 and TRBJ2-7; possible D gene TRBD2, 7 bases. The CDR3 loop spans 15 amino acids. V was trimmed by 5 bases and J by 1 base, leaving 15 bases between them. The germline V gene has CDR1 MNHEY and CDR2 SVGEGT.

This clonotype was detected a few times. V and J are TRBV3-1 and TRBJ1-1, with 7 bases identical to TRBD1. Per the germline V gene, CDR1 is LGHDT and CDR2 is YNNKEL (reference sequence). This CDR3 is built from 15 residues. With V trimmed by 4 bases and J by 1 base, 6 bases remained unmatched. CDR3 loop: CASSPRDSSNTEAFF. Here the CDR3 DNA reads TGTGCCAGCAGCCCGAGGGACAGCTCGAACACTGAAGCTTTCTTT.

This clonotype has a count of ten or more. The V and J genes are TRBV7-2 and TRBJ2-1; 9 nucleotides agree with TRBD2. CDR3 length: 17 residues. CDR1 SGHTA and CDR2 FQGNSA come from the germline V gene. V was clipped by 3 bases and J by 8 bases; unmatched bases: 14. CDR3 protein: CASSLFPAGGPSHEQFF. The CDR3 DNA is TGTGCCAGCAGCTTGTTCCCCGCGGGGGGGCCGTCGCATGAGCAGTTCTTC.

The J gene is TRBJ1-1, the V gene TRBV12-5; 7 nucleotides align to TRBD1. The V segment lost 8 bases and the J segment 0 bases; nucleotides outside the gene matches: 6. The CDR3 length is 14 residues. Germline CDR1 LGHNT, CDR2 FRNRAP. CDR3 region: CASLNRGLNTEAFF. The CDR3, as DNA: TGTGCTAGTTTAAACAGGGGCTTGAACACTGAAGCTTTCTTT.

This clonotype was seen many times. V usage is TRBV7-8 and J usage is TRBJ2-5, with 7 positions matching TRBD2. V lost 3 bases, J lost 5 bases, and 3 bases stayed unmatched. The CDR3 length is 13 residues. Per germline, CDR1 SGHVS and CDR2 FQNEAQ. The CDR3, as DNA: TGTGCCAGCAGCTTGGGGGGGGACGAGACCCAGTACTTC. This codes for CASSLGGDETQYF. The full variable domain, in which reference TRBV7-8 and TRBJ2-5 provide the parts outside the CDR3, is GAGVSQSPRYKVAKRGQDVALRCDPISGHVSLFWYQQALGQGPEFLTYFQNEAQLDKSGLPSDRFFAERPEGSVSTLKIQRTQQEDSAVYLCASSLGGDETQYFGPGTRLLVL.

This clonotype was seen a handful of times. The chain links TRBV29-1 to TRBJ1-1; 7 bases agree with TRBD1. The V gene's germline CDR1 is SQVTM and CDR2 ANQGSEA. The CDR3 consists of 12 residues. Trimming at V came to 7 bases and at J to 7 bases, leaving 9 bases not matched to a gene. The CDR3 loop is CSAVTGSDEAFF. CDR3 nucleotides: TGCAGCGCCGTGACAGGGTCTGATGAAGCTTTCTTT.

This clonotype was counted between two and nine times. Mismatch with germline at one junction end may stem from a read error. The chain recombines TRBV4-1 with TRBJ1-4; no reliable D call. The CDR3 runs to 16 residues. The germline gives CDR1 MGHRA, CDR2 YSYEKL. The CDR3 spells CASSQETGPSDEKLFF. The CDR3 DNA reads TGCGCCAGCAGTCAAGAAACCGGGCCATCGGATGAAAAACTGTTTTTT.

This clonotype has more than one count but fewer than ten. The chain employs TRBV4-1 and TRBJ2-3; TRBD2 aligns across 15 bases. The CDR3 totals 17 residues. Germline V gene data show CDR1 as MGHRA and CDR2 as YSYEKL. The junction had 5 bases not matched to a gene; V was cut back by 5 bases and J by 2 bases. This CDR3 is CASSTGTSGGYTDTQYF. CDR3 coding DNA: TGCGCCAGCAGCACTGGGACTAGCGGGGGGTACACAGATACGCAGTATTTT.

The chain uses TRBV20-1 and TRBJ1-4; D remains ambiguous. The V gene's germline CDR1 is DFQATT and CDR2 SNEGSKA (reference sequence). The CDR3 consists of 13 residues. Trimming left V 7 bases short and J 4 bases short, with 13 bases between. Here the CDR3 reads CSVALGSNEKLFF. Here the CDR3 DNA reads TGCAGTGTTGCACTGGGGAGTAATGAAAAACTGTTTTTT.